This TCR beta chain appears in the sequencing data of a study of blood T cell repertoires in COVID-19. The CDR3 contains 15 residues. Trimming pared 1 base from V and 5 bases from J, leaving 15 bases between. Germline CDR1 and CDR2: GTSNPN and SVGIG (reference sequence). The protocol was immunoSEQ multiplex PCR, while the TCRdb copy is restricted to in-frame clones and leaves out a portion. The sample holds some 510,000 clones, over 75% seen once. The sequencing sample was made of PBMCs or T cells enriched from blood (not recorded which). The V and J genes are TRBV30 and TRBJ2-1; perhaps TRBD2 as D (6 bases). The source of this sequence is a woman in her 40s who had recovered from COVID-19. CDR3: CAWSALGLSHNEQFF. The CDR3 DNA follows: TGTGCCTGGAGTGCTCTCGGACTAAGTCACAATGAGCAGTTCTTC.